The clone carrying this T cell receptor (beta chain) has a count of ten or more. The antigen remains undetermined. During its preparation, the TCRbeta library received unique molecular identifiers. TCRdb called the PCR reads again in MiXCR, with one record for every CDR3 protein. The profile covers 25,000 to 35,000 distinct CDR3 sequences, with about 7% appearing a single time and around 30% taken by the ten largest. This sample was included in a study of T-cell reconstitution after alpha-beta-depleted transplantation in children. The CDR3 length is 11 residues. Germline V gene data show CDR1 as KGHSY and CDR2 as FQNENV. The V and J ends lost 4 bases and 1 base respectively, with 1 base between them. Findings of the study overall: Some patients' high day-60 TCRbeta diversity was traced to surviving recipient T cells and thymic progenitors. One year after transplant, T-cell counts and diversity came mostly from newly produced T cells. Several hundred expanded graft clones reportedly gave rise to the alpha-beta T cells present about two months after transplant.

Sequenced material: peripheral blood, taken 60 days after TCRalphabeta/CD19-depleted stem cell transplant. The genes are TRBV16 and TRBJ1-1; D gene ambiguous. The receptor was derived from a child in the first two years of life who had a stem cell transplant for acute myeloid leukemia, so the T cells may come from the graft donor. CDR3: CASSPNTEAFF. DNA for the CDR3: TGTGCCAGCAGCCCGAACACTGAAGCTTTCTTT.